This is a list of T cell receptor beta chains from one sample in a study of cytotoxic CD8 clonotypes in ibrutinib-treated CLL. Libraries were prepared by immunoSEQ multiplex PCR; TCRdb keeps only in-frame clonotypes and omits some of them. The sample records about 89,000 clones, roughly 80% being singletons. The material sequenced was PBMCs, taken after 12 months of ibrutinib treatment. These receptors were collected from a human donor with chronic lymphocytic leukemia. The CDR3 runs from the conserved cysteine through the conserved F or W. Rows give clone size only sometimes, using once, few, many, or a class for an expanded clone.

few	TRBV5-1	TRBJ1-5	CASSLDRVSQPQHF
NA	TRBV19	TRBJ1-5	CASTPTGNSNQPQHF
NA	TRBV23-1	TRBJ1-1	CASSLLARRQGCSLTEAFF
NA	TRBV6-1	TRBJ2-7	CASSGDRYEQYF
once	TRBV18	TRBJ2-7	CASSPLDRGFYEQYF
NA	TRBV5-6	TRBJ1-1	CASSLWGRNTEAFF
NA	TRBV30	TRBJ1-2	CAWSTRQGEPNYGYTF
once	TRBV7-8	TRBJ2-1	CASSPKLSSYNEQFF
NA	TRBV28	TRBJ1-2	CASSKDRLWGYTF
NA	TRBV18	TRBJ1-1	CASSPLGRENTEAFF
NA	TRBV29-1	TRBJ1-1	CADQETNTEAFF
NA	TRBV5-1	TRBJ1-2	CASSSQGAGYTF
once	TRBV5-4	TRBJ2-3	CASRPGRRGGPDTQYF
NA	TRBV2	TRBJ1-2	CASSRGMANYGYTF
once	TRBV30	TRBJ2-3	CAWSTRQGHTDTQYF
NA	TRBV6-1	TRBJ2-7	CASSGTIFSYEQYF
once	TRBV5-4	TRBJ1-2	CASSLNEKGARVYYGYTF
once	TRBV7-2	TRBJ2-5	CASRTGLAGRYQETQYF
NA	TRBV29-1	TRBJ2-1	CSVQQAGAHNEQFF
NA	TRBV7-6	TRBJ2-2	CASSLDQGGGRELFF
NA	TRBV7-2	TRBJ1-6	CASSPQEIGNSPLHF
NA	TRBV7-2	TRBJ2-5	CASSLSLGETQYF
NA	TRBV18	TRBJ2-6	CASSPAGVSGANVLTF
NA	TRBV7-2	TRBJ2-7	CASSTTGNFAYEQYF
once	TRBV30	TRBJ1-1	CAWSGRGTEAFF
NA	TRBV2	TRBJ1-6	CASSAMGGDSPLHF
few	TRBV29-1	TRBJ1-5	CSVSAGEQPQHF
NA	TRBV10-3	TRBJ2-3	CATRTSGGTDTQYF
NA	TRBV18	TRBJ2-7	CASSPPGQISYEQYF
few	TRBV7-8	TRBJ1-5	CASSPLDRGSNQPQHF
NA	TRBV6-5	TRBJ2-3	CASSYRGGPTDTQYF